This TCR beta chain was captured by sequencing in a study of sequential checkpoint blockade in melanoma. Across the whole study: Both treatment sequences were followed by maintenance nivolumab.

J lost 6 bases, V lost 1 base, and 9 bases had no gene match. Germline CDR1 is SGHVS and CDR2 is FQNEAQ. CDR3 length: 16 residues. Measured with immunoSEQ multiplex PCR; TCRdb has only the in-frame clones, and not every one. The table has fewer than 15,000 clones, roughly 78% seen once; the top ten hold over 25%. The treatment is: randomized to nivolumab then ipilimumab (arm A) or the reverse (arm B). Live CD3+CD8+ CD19− CD56− cells were sorted from PBMCs. This chain connects TRBV7-8 to TRBJ1-1, with TRBD1 matching 9 bases. The sequencing here drew on CD8+ T cells sorted from blood (inferred from file names), taken from a patient given nivolumab and ipilimumab in sequence. The receptor comes from a human donor with melanoma. CDR3 coding DNA: TGTGCCAGCAGCTTAGGTTGGACAGGGGAGAAGGCTGAAGCTTTCTTT. This translates into CASSLGWTGEKAEAFF.